The entry below gives a single T cell receptor beta chain sequence along with its context. Its antigen is unknown. This table comes from immunoSEQ multiplex PCR, and its TCRdb copy is limited to in-frame clones, with some not included. The sample consists of some 110,000 clones, 70% to 80% of them appearing once. This entry is derived from a study of PD-1 blockade in mismatch repair-deficient tumors. Study details: Patients had about eleven mismatch repair-deficient cancer types and were previously treated and progressing.

Study conclusions and caveats: Tumor-resident clones, often absent from pretreatment blood, expanded after pembrolizumab and then contracted.

PCR or immunohistochemistry showed mismatch repair deficiency in every enrolled patient. The TCR-sequenced patients were a few responders to pembrolizumab. The TCR sequence derives from an adult with mismatch repair-deficient cancer. The specimen comprised peripheral blood, sampled 60 weeks after starting pembrolizumab.

The DNA for the CDR3 is TGTGCCATCAACGAGGGGTCTCAAGAGACCCAGTACTTC. Translation gives CAINEGSQETQYF. The rearrangement joins TRBV10-3 to TRBJ2-5, with D perhaps assigned TRBD1 or TRBD2 (5 bases each). CDR3 length: 13 residues. The germline gives CDR1 ENHRY, CDR2 SYGVKD. Deletions cut 7 bases from V and 2 bases from J, with 11 bases between.